Listed below are T cell receptor beta chains from one sample, sequenced in a study of OX40 agonist ivuxolimab in advanced cancers. Data came from immunoSEQ multiplex PCR; TCRdb stores just in-frame clones and leaves some out. This sample has 75,000 to 100,000 clones, with about nine tenths found just once. Specimen: CD4+ or CD8+ T cells sorted from blood, collected in a trial of the OX40 agonist ivuxolimab. The receptor set was obtained from an adult with an advanced solid tumor such as melanoma, head and neck, liver or kidney cancer. The CDR3 runs from the conserved cysteine through the conserved F or W. The D gene is left open where the match is weak.

v_call	d_call	j_call	cdr3_aa	cdr3_nt
TRBV6-5	TRBD1	TRBJ1-5	CASSRTGVQPQHF	TGTGCCAGCAGTCGGACAGGGGTTCAGCCCCAGCATTTT
TRBV5-4	TRBD2	TRBJ2-5	CASRLTSGGAQETQYF	TGTGCCAGCAGGCTTACTAGCGGGGGGGCACAGGAGACCCAGTACTTC
TRBV28	TRBD1	TRBJ1-2	CASSLSTGGRGYTF	TGTGCCAGCAGCCTATCGACAGGGGGTCGGGGCTACACCTTC
TRBV18	NA	TRBJ1-2	CASSVTVSRQGYTF	TGTGCCAGCTCAGTAACTGTTAGTCGTCAGGGCTACACCTTC
TRBV6-5	TRBD1	TRBJ1-3	CATRTGGGNTIYF	TGTGCCACACGAACAGGGGGCGGAAACACCATATATTTT
TRBV7-6	TRBD2	TRBJ2-3	CASSLSGGAADTQYF	TGTGCCAGCAGCTTAAGCGGGGGGGCCGCAGATACGCAGTATTTT
TRBV28	NA	TRBJ1-1	CASSSGPPGTEAFF	TGTGCCAGCAGTTCGGGGCCGCCGGGCACTGAAGCTTTCTTT
TRBV6-6	TRBD1	TRBJ1-5	CASSYNRGPNQPQHF	TGTGCCAGCAGTTACAACAGGGGCCCTAATCAGCCCCAGCATTTT
TRBV7-2	TRBD1	TRBJ2-7	CASSYDRDSYEQYF	TGTGCCAGCAGCTACGACAGGGACTCCTACGAGCAGTACTTC
TRBV9	TRBD2	TRBJ2-7	CASSVGRAGGPYEQYF	TGTGCCAGCAGCGTAGGTAGAGCGGGAGGCCCCTACGAGCAGTACTTC
TRBV19	NA	TRBJ2-4	CASSMRNIQYF	TGTGCCAGTAGTATGAGAAACATTCAGTACTTC
TRBV19	TRBD1	TRBJ1-5	CASSTLTGGGQPQHF	TGTGCCAGTAGTACCCTGACAGGGGGCGGTCAGCCCCAGCATTTT
TRBV6-1	NA	TRBJ1-1	CASMQGSNTEAFF	TGTGCCAGCATGCAGGGTTCGAACACTGAAGCTTTCTTT
TRBV7-4	NA	TRBJ2-7	CASSFDPTYEQYF	TGTGCCAGCAGCTTCGATCCAACCTACGAGCAGTACTTC
TRBV6-5	TRBD2	TRBJ2-1	CASSYDGGGEEQFF	TGTGCCAGCAGTTACGACGGGGGAGGGGAGGAGCAGTTCTTC
TRBV18	NA	TRBJ2-5	CASSPPGTRETQYF	TGTGCCAGCTCACCACCGGGGACAAGAGAGACCCAGTACTTC
TRBV27	NA	TRBJ2-1	CASNSGDSRLNEQFF	TGTGCCAGCAATTCGGGGGACAGCCGTTTGAATGAGCAGTTCTTC
TRBV9	TRBD2	TRBJ2-3	CASSLRGGIADTQYF	TGTGCCAGCAGCCTTCGCGGGGGAATTGCAGATACGCAGTATTTT
TRBV5-4	NA	TRBJ1-1	CASSHAKTKGGAFF	TGTGCCAGCAGCCACGCAAAGACAAAAGGTGGAGCTTTCTTT
TRBV7-9	NA	TRBJ1-1	CASSLGAGRGNTEAFF	TGTGCCAGCAGCTTAGGGGCTGGCAGGGGGAACACTGAAGCTTTCTTT
TRBV7-9	NA	TRBJ1-5	CASSPDRPGNQPQHF	TGTGCCAGCAGCCCTGACAGGCCCGGCAATCAGCCCCAGCATTTT
TRBV2	NA	TRBJ2-7	CASTLNTGSSYEQYF	TGTGCCAGCACTCTGAACACAGGCAGCTCCTACGAGCAGTACTTC
TRBV19	TRBD1	TRBJ1-1	CASSPGQAITLDTEAFF	TGTGCCAGTAGCCCGGGACAGGCGATAACTTTGGACACTGAAGCTTTCTTT
TRBV5-4	TRBD1	TRBJ2-5	CASSSPGTGAETQYF	TGTGCCAGCAGTTCGCCCGGGACAGGGGCAGAGACCCAGTACTTC
TRBV4-2	NA	TRBJ1-1	CASSQGWRVTEAFF	TGTGCCAGCAGCCAAGGTTGGAGGGTCACTGAAGCTTTCTTT
TRBV18	NA	TRBJ1-5	CASSQTGHNQPQHF	TGTGCCAGCTCACAAACAGGGCACAATCAGCCCCAGCATTTT
TRBV5-1	TRBD1	TRBJ2-7	CASSPTGQANEQYF	TGCGCCAGCAGCCCTACGGGACAGGCCAACGAGCAGTACTTC
TRBV9	TRBD2	TRBJ2-2	CASTRSVGTSGGGELFF	TGTGCCAGCACAAGATCTGTTGGGACTAGCGGAGGCGGGGAGCTGTTTTTT
TRBV25-1	NA	TRBJ1-1	CASTVGRGTEAFF	TGTGCCAGCACCGTGGGCCGGGGAACTGAAGCTTTCTTT